The rows below give T cell receptor beta chains drawn from one sample of a study of T cells after yellow fever vaccination. Using its own MiXCR run on the 5' RACE reads, TCRdb lists one record per CDR3 protein. This sample carries 150,000 to 200,000 distinct CDR3 sequences, about 11% of them seen once, and the ten largest clones take about 40%. The sequencing here drew on CD8+ T cells sorted from PBMCs, taken 15 days after the yellow fever booster vaccination. These receptors all stem from a man aged 18 to 30 who received the YFV17D yellow fever vaccine. CDR3s include the opening cysteine and the closing phenylalanine or tryptophan. Fields, in order: J gene, V gene, clone size, D gene, CDR3 DNA, CDR3 protein. A D gene is named only where the DNA matches it firmly. Rows give clone size only sometimes, using once, few, many, or a class for an expanded clone.

j_call: TRBJ1-1; v_call: TRBV5-1; clone_size: few; d_call: TRBD1; cdr3_nt: TGCGCCAGCAGCCCTGGCGTGGTGGGGACAGGGCCGAACACTGAAGCTTTCTTT; cdr3_aa: CASSPGVVGTGPNTEAFF
j_call: TRBJ2-1; v_call: TRBV5-6; clone_size: -; d_call: TRBD2; cdr3_nt: TGTGCCAGCAGCTTGGTGACTAGCGGCTCCTACAATGAGCAGTTCTTC; cdr3_aa: CASSLVTSGSYNEQFF
j_call: TRBJ2-1; v_call: TRBV5-6; clone_size: -; d_call: -; cdr3_nt: TGTGCCAGCGGTCCAAATGAGCAGTTCTTC; cdr3_aa: CASGPNEQFF
j_call: TRBJ2-5; v_call: TRBV5-4; clone_size: -; d_call: TRBD2; cdr3_nt: TGTGCCAGCAGCTTGGATTCAGCGGGGGGGCGAGAGACCCAGTACTTC; cdr3_aa: CASSLDSAGGRETQYF
j_call: TRBJ1-1; v_call: TRBV7-9; clone_size: few; d_call: -; cdr3_nt: TGTGCCAGCAGCTTAGATCCCACTGAAGCTTTCTTT; cdr3_aa: CASSLDPTEAFF
j_call: TRBJ1-1; v_call: TRBV5-4; clone_size: -; d_call: -; cdr3_nt: TGTGCCAGCTCGCCCGGGGTGGTCACTGAAGCTTTCTTT; cdr3_aa: CASSPGVVTEAFF
j_call: TRBJ2-1; v_call: TRBV7-9; clone_size: -; d_call: TRBD2; cdr3_nt: TGTGCCAGCAGCTCCGTGGGGGGGAATGAGCAGTTCTTC; cdr3_aa: CASSSVGGNEQFF
j_call: TRBJ2-4; v_call: TRBV4-3; clone_size: -; d_call: -; cdr3_nt: TGCGCCAGCAGCCAAATACTTCTGACAGAGGATCTAGCCAAAAACATTCAGTACTTC; cdr3_aa: CASSQILLTEDLAKNIQYF
j_call: TRBJ2-1; v_call: TRBV11-2; clone_size: few; d_call: -; cdr3_nt: TGTGCCAGCAGCCTCCGGGCCTCCCAATACAATGAGCAGTTCTTC; cdr3_aa: CASSLRASQYNEQFF
j_call: TRBJ2-2; v_call: TRBV9; clone_size: -; d_call: -; cdr3_nt: TGTGCCAGCAGCGCACGCTCGGACAGCGCGAACACCGGGGAGCTGTTTTTT; cdr3_aa: CASSARSDSANTGELFF
j_call: TRBJ1-1; v_call: TRBV4-3; clone_size: -; d_call: -; cdr3_nt: TGCGCCAGCAGCCAAGATCACCAGGGCGGTGAAGCTTTCTTT; cdr3_aa: CASSQDHQGGEAFF
j_call: TRBJ1-2; v_call: TRBV7-9; clone_size: few; d_call: -; cdr3_nt: TGTGCCAGCAGCTTAAGGAGGCACTACACCTTC; cdr3_aa: CASSLRRHYTF
j_call: TRBJ2-2; v_call: TRBV4-3; clone_size: few; d_call: -; cdr3_nt: TGCGCCAGCAGCCACGCGGGGGCCGCGAACACCGGGGAGCTGTTTTTT; cdr3_aa: CASSHAGAANTGELFF
j_call: TRBJ2-7; v_call: TRBV5-1; clone_size: many; d_call: -; cdr3_nt: TGCGCCAGCAGCTTGACAGGGTACGGAAACGAGCAGTACTTC; cdr3_aa: CASSLTGYGNEQYF
j_call: TRBJ1-1; v_call: TRBV4-1; clone_size: few; d_call: -; cdr3_nt: TGCGCCAGCAGCCAAGGATGGGGTGCCTTATTGAACACTGAAGCTTTCTTT; cdr3_aa: CASSQGWGALLNTEAFF
j_call: TRBJ2-5; v_call: TRBV27; clone_size: few; d_call: -; cdr3_nt: TGTGCCAGCAGTCGAGGGGGGTCCCAAGAGACCCAGTACTTC; cdr3_aa: CASSRGGSQETQYF
j_call: TRBJ2-1; v_call: TRBV4-3; clone_size: few; d_call: TRBD1; cdr3_nt: TGCGCCAGCAGCCAAGGGGAAGGGGGCTATGAGCAGTTCTTC; cdr3_aa: CASSQGEGGYEQFF
j_call: TRBJ1-4; v_call: TRBV19; clone_size: few; d_call: -; cdr3_nt: TGTGCCAGTAGTATCCGCGATTCTAATGAAAAACTGTTTTTT; cdr3_aa: CASSIRDSNEKLFF
j_call: TRBJ1-2; v_call: TRBV20-1; clone_size: few; d_call: -; cdr3_nt: TGCAGTGCTACACCGGGAGAACGAGTCTATGGCTACACCTTC; cdr3_aa: CSATPGERVYGYTF
j_call: TRBJ2-1; v_call: TRBV5-1; clone_size: many; d_call: -; cdr3_nt: TGCGCCAGCAGCTTGGTTTCAGGAACTCTAGGGCAGTTCTTC; cdr3_aa: CASSLVSGTLGQFF
j_call: TRBJ2-1; v_call: TRBV12-3/TRBV12-4; clone_size: few; d_call: -; cdr3_nt: TGTGCCAGCAGCTACTCCCCCCATGAGCAGTTCTTC; cdr3_aa: CASSYSPHEQFF
j_call: TRBJ1-1; v_call: TRBV5-1; clone_size: -; d_call: -; cdr3_nt: TGCGCCAGCAGCTTATCAGGGATGGGGACTGAAGCTTTCTTT; cdr3_aa: CASSLSGMGTEAFF